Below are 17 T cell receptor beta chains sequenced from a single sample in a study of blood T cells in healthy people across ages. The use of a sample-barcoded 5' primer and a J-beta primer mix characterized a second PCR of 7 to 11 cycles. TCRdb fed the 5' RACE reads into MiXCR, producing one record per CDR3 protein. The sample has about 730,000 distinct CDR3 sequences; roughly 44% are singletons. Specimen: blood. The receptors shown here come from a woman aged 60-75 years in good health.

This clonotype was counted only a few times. For the CDR3, the DNA is TGTGCTAGTGGGATGCAAACCGGGATTACTCATAATTCACCCCTCCACTTT. Residues: CASGMQTGITHNSPLHF. The J gene is TRBJ1-6, the V gene TRBV12-5; no firm D call. V was cut by 6 bases and J by 5 bases, with 20 bases left in between. CDR1 is LGHNT and CDR2 is FRNRAP in the germline V gene. The CDR3 runs to 17 residues. Supplemented by reference TRBV12-5 and TRBJ1-6, the full variable domain reads DARVTQTPRHKVTEMGQEVTMRCQPILGHNTVFWYRQTMMQGLELLAYFRNRAPLDDSGMPKDRFSAEMPDATLATLKIQPSEPRDSAVYFCASGMQTGITHNSPLHFGNGTRLTVT.

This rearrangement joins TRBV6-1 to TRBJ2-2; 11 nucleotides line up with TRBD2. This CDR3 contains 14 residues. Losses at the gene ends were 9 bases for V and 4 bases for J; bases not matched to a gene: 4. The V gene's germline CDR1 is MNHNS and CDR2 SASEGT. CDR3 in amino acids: CASSTSGSTGELFF. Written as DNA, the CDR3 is TGTGCCAGTTCCACTAGCGGGAGCACCGGGGAGCTGTTTTTT.

CDR3 region: CASSALGETQYF. The CDR3, as DNA: TGTGCCAGTAGTGCGTTAGGGGAGACCCAGTACTTC. The chain has TRBV19 and TRBJ2-5, with unresolved D. Germline V lookup: CDR1 LNHDA, CDR2 SQIVND (reference sequence). V lost 5 bases and J 5 bases, leaving 9 bases between the germline ends. The CDR3 length is 12 residues.

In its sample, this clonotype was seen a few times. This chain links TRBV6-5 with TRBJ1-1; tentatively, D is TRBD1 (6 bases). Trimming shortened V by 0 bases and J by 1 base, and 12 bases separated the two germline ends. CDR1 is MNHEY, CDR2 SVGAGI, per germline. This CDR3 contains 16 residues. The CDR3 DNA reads TGTGCCAGCAGTTACTCGTTTGGGGGGCAGAACACTGAAGCTTTCTTT. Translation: CASSYSFGGQNTEAFF.

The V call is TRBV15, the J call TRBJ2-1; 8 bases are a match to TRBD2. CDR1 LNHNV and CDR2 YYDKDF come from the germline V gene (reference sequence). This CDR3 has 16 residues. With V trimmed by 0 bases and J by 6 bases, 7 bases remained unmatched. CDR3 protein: CATSREGAGGANEQFF. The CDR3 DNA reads TGTGCCACCAGCAGAGAGGGGGCGGGAGGTGCCAATGAGCAGTTCTTC. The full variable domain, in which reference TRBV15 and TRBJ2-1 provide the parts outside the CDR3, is DAMVIQNPRYQVTQFGKPVTLSCSQTLNHNVMYWYQQKSSQAPKLLFHYYDKDFNNEADTPDNFQSRRPNTSFCFLDIRSPGLGDTAMYLCATSREGAGGANEQFFGPGTRLTVL.

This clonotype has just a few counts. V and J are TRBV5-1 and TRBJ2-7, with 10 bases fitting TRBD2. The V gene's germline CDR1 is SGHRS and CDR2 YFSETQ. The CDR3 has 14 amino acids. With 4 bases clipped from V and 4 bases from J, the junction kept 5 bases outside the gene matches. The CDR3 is CASSPTSGMYEQYF. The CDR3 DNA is TGCGCCAGCAGCCCCACTAGCGGGATGTACGAGCAGTACTTC.

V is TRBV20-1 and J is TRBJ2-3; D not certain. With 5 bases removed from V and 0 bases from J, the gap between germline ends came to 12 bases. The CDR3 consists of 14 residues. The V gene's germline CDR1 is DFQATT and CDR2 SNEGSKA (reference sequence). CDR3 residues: CSAPRLSSTDTQYF. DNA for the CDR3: TGCAGTGCTCCTAGACTCTCAAGCACAGATACGCAGTATTTT.

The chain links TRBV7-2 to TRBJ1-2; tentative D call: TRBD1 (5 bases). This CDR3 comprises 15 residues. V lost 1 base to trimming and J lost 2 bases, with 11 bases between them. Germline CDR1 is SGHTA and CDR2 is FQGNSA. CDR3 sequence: CASSLGTAGNYGYTF. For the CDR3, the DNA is TGTGCCAGCAGCTTAGGAACTGCAGGGAACTATGGCTACACCTTC.

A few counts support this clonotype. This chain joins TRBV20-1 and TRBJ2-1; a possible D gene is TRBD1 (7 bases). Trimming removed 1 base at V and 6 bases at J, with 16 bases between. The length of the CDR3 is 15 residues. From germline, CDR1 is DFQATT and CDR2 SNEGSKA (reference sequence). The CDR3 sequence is CSARGRGRPGNEQFF. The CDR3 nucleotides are TGCAGTGCTAGAGGGAGGGGGCGCCCCGGCAATGAGCAGTTCTTC.

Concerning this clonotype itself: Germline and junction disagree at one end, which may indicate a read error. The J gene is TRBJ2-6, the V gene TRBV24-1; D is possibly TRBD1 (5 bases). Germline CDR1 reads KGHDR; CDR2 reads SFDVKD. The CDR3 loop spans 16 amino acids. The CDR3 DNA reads TGTGCCACCAGTGACACGACAGTCTCTGGGGCCAACGTCCCGACTTTC. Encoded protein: CATSDTTVSGANVPTF.

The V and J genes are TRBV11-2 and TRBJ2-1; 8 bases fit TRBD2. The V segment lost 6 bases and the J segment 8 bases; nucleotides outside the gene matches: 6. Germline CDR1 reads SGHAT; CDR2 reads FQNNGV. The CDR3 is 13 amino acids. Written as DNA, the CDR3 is TGTGCCAGCAGGTCGGGACTAGTAGATGAGCAGTTCTTC. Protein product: CASRSGLVDEQFF. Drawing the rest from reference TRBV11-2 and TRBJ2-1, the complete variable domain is EAGVAQSPRYKIIEKRQSVAFWCNPISGHATLYWYQQILGQGPKLLIQFQNNGVVDDSQLPKDRFSAERLKGVDSTLKIQPAKLEDSAVYLCASRSGLVDEQFFGPGTRLTVL.

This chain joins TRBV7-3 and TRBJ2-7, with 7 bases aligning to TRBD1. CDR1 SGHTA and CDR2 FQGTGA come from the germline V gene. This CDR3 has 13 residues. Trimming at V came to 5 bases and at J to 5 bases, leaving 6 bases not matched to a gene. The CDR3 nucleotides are TGTGCCAGCAGCCCTGCGCAGGGGGACGAGCAGTACTTC. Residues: CASSPAQGDEQYF. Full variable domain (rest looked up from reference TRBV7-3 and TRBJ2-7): GAGVSQTPSNKVTEKGKYVELRCDPISGHTALYWYRQSLGQGPEFLIYFQGTGAADDSGLPNDRFFAVRPEGSVSTLKIQRTERGDSAVYLCASSPAQGDEQYFGPGTRLTVT.

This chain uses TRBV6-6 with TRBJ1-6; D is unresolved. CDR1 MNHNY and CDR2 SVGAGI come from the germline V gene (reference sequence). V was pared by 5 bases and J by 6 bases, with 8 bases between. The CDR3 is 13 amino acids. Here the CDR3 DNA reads TGTGCCAGCAGTCACCAATCTAATTCACCCCTCCACTTT. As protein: CASSHQSNSPLHF.

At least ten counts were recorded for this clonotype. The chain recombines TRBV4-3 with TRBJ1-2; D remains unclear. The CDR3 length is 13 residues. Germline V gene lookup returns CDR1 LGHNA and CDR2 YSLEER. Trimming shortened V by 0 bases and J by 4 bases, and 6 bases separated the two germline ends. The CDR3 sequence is CASSQEAGYGYTF. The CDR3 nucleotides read TGCGCCAGCAGCCAAGAAGCGGGCTATGGCTACACCTTC.

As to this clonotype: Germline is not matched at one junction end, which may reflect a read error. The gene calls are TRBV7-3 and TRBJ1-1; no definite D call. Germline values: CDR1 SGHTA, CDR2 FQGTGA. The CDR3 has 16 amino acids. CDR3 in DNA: TGTGCCAGCAGCTTGGGGTTCGGAGGTATGAACACTGGAGCTTTCTTT. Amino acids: CASSLGFGGMNTGAFF.

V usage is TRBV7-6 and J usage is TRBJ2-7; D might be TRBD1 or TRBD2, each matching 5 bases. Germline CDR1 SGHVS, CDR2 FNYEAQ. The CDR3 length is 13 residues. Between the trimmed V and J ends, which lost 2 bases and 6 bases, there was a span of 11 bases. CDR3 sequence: CASSLTSGAEQYF. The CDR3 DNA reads TGTGCCAGCAGCTTAACTAGTGGGGCCGAGCAGTACTTC. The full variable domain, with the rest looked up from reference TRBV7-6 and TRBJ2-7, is GAGVSQSPRYKVTKRGQDVALRCDPISGHVSLYWYRQALGQGPEFLTYFNYEAQQDKSGLPNDRFSAERPEGSISTLTIQRTEQRDSAMYRCASSLTSGAEQYFGPGTRLTVT.

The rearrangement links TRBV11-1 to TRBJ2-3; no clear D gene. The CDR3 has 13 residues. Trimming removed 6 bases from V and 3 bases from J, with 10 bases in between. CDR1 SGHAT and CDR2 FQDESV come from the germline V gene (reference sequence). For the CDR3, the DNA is TGTGCCAGCAGAAAAAAACGGACAGATACGCAGTATTTT. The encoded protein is CASRKKRTDTQYF.